Included here is one TCR beta chain sequence, with context. The sample is drawn from a study of cytomegalovirus exposure and HLA in healthy donors. CDR3 length equals 13 residues. Trimming took 5 bases from V and 1 from J, leaving 8 bases between them. Germline CDR1 reads SQVTM; CDR2 reads ANQGSEA. The method was immunoSEQ multiplex PCR; TCRdb's version includes in-frame clones alone and lacks a portion of them. The sample has approximately 170,000 clones, almost 85% seen once. The receptor's source is a man in his thirties or forties in good health and CMV-seropositive. Source material: PBMCs. The chain uses TRBV29-1 and TRBJ2-2; D is undetermined. DNA of the CDR3: TGCAGCGTTCTGAGCAAGAACACCGGGGAGCTGTTTTTT. Protein: CSVLSKNTGELFF.